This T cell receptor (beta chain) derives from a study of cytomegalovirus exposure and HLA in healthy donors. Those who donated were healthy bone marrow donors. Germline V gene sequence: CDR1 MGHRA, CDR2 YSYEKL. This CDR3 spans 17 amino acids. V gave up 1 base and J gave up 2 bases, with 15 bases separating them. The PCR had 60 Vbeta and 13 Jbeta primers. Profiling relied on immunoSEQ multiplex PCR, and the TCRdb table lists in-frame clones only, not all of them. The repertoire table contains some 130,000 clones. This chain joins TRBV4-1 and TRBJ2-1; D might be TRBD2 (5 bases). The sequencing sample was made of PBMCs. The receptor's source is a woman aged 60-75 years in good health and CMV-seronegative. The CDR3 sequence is CASSQVQRGRTYNEQFF. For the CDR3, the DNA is TGCGCCAGCAGCCAAGTTCAACGGGGTAGGACCTACAATGAGCAGTTCTTC.